This TCR beta chain is drawn from a study of blood T cell repertoires in COVID-19 (dated by TCRdb to the early 2020s). For context, the study as a whole: Collaborator samples came from the United States, Italy and Spain and covered acute and convalescent phases of COVID-19. The repertoires were released in a freely available public database meant as a resource for research on the immune response to SARS-CoV-2. Nearly every sample came with metadata listing a de-identified subject ID, COVID-19 status, age in years and sex. Samples were obtained from the ongoing ImmuneRACE study (first 160 participants) and from over a thousand subjects provided by 6 global collaborators. The dataset comprised deeply sampled blood TCRbeta repertoires from subjects exposed to, actively infected with, or recovered from COVID-19. The material from the prospective study consisted of cDNA or gDNA derived from T cells, B-cell-depleted T cells, or PBMCs. Where available, HLA class I and class II types were obtained from metadata supplied by the sample provider rather than from assay-based typing. Findings and caveats that apply to the study as a whole: How much clinical and demographic metadata was included differed by source and by participant, and the metadata was provided uncurated.

Including cysteine and phenylalanine, the CDR3 has 18 amino acids. The only DNA kept is the CDR3, 54 bases in frame from the first base. V drops 6 bases and J drops 1 base, leaving 19 bases in between. The germline V gene encodes CDR1 LNHDA and CDR2 SQIVND (reference sequence). TCRbeta CDR3 regions were amplified from genomic DNA by means of the immunoSEQ Assay, a bias-controlled multiplex PCR. The authors' analysis ran thus. Nucleated cell counts per sample were estimated from amplification of reference gene primers within the assay. To quantify the absolute abundance of each unique TCRbeta CDR3 rearrangement, sequence reads were collapsed and filtered. For each sample, productive Simpson clonality was calculated as the square root of Simpson's diversity index across productive rearrangements. TCRdb's version of the immuneACCESS table is confined to in-frame rearrangements and falls short of the full clone set. An unresolved V gene accounts for under half of the shortfall where checked; the remainder is of unknown origin. The DNA gave D and trimming, while V, J and clone size come from that table. Present in this sample are roughly 190,000 clones, around 84% of which were seen just once. About 20% of the sample is taken by the ten largest.

The collaborating institutions used their own protocols to collect whole blood in K2EDTA tubes. Collaborator samples were shipped for TCRbeta analysis as frozen whole blood, isolated PBMCs, or DNA extracted from either sample type. With regard to this clone: Its antigen is currently not known. The sample holds no much larger clone one base away, and base qualities are not on file.

The chain links TRBV19 with TRBJ2-6; a weak D assignment points to TRBD1 (5 bases agree). The receptor comes from a human donor in a cohort sampled during active COVID-19. The material sequenced was peripheral blood. The CDR3: CASSPQASISSGANVLTF. The nucleotides are TGTGCCAGTAGCCCACAGGCTTCAATAAGTTCTGGGGCCAACGTCCTGACTTTC.